The TCR beta chain described here comes from a study of breast tumors, draining lymph nodes, adjacent tissues. This clonotype was detected many times. The antigen is unknown. One entry per CDR3 protein, called by TCRdb with MiXCR from the multiplex PCR reads. This sample has some 100,000 distinct CDR3 sequences, with approximately 22% found just once. Samples came from axillary lymph nodes draining the breast cancer. V was clipped by 7 bases and J by 7 bases; unmatched bases: 8. The length of the CDR3 is 14 residues. Findings and limits, study-wide: Findings are consistent with lymph node origin and intratumoral expansion of most tumor T cells. That most tumor T cells come from lymph nodes remained unproven. Compared with lymph nodes, tumors were less diverse; compared with nontumor tissue, more.

The V gene is TRBV12-3 or TRBV12-4, the J gene TRBJ2-4, with 9 nucleotides matching TRBD1. The sequence derives from a female donor with breast cancer. Some clones in this sample may be carry-over from other donors' samples. The sample comprised axillary lymph node tissue. The DNA for the CDR3 is TGTGCCAGCAACCGGGGACAGGGTGGGAACATTCAGTACTTC. The encoded protein is CASNRGQGGNIQYF.